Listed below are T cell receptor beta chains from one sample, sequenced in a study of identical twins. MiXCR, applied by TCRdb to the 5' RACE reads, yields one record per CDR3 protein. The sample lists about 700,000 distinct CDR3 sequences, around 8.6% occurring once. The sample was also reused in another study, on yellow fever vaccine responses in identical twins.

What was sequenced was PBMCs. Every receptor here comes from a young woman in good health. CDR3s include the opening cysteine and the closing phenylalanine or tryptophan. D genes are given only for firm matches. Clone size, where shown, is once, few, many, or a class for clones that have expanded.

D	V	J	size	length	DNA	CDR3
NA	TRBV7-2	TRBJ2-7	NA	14	TGTGCCAGCAGCTTAGTCGGGGGCCCCCGGGAGCAGTACTTC	CASSLVGGPREQYF
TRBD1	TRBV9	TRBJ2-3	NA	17	TGTGCCAGCAGCGTAGGGATGGGAACAGGGGACAAGAATACGCAGTATTTT	CASSVGMGTGDKNTQYF
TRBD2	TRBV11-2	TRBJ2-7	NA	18	TGTGCCAGCAGCTTATTGGTTGCTAGCGGGAGGTACGCTTACGAGCAGTACTTC	CASSLLVASGRYAYEQYF
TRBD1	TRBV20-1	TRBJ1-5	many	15	TGCAGTGCTAGGAAAGACAGGGGGGGCAATCAGCCCCAGCATTTT	CSARKDRGGNQPQHF
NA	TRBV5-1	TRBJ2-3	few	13	TGCGCCAGCAGCACTACTAAGACAGATACGCAGTATTTT	CASSTTKTDTQYF
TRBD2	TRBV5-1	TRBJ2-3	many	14	TGCGCCAGCAGCGCAACTAGCGGTACAGATACGCAGTATTTT	CASSATSGTDTQYF
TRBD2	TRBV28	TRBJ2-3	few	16	TGTGCCGCAAGGGCTAGCGGGAGAGGACGCTCAGATACGCAGTATTTT	CAARASGRGRSDTQYF
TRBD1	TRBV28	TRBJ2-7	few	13	TGTGCCAGCAGACCTGGACAGGCATACGAGCAGTACTTC	CASRPGQAYEQYF
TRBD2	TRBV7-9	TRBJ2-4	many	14	TGTGCCAGCAGGCTAGCGGGAGACGAGAACATTCAGTACTTC	CASRLAGDENIQYF
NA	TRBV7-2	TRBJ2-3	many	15	TGTGCCAGCAGCTTCGGCGGTAGAAGCACAGATACGCAGTATTTT	CASSFGGRSTDTQYF
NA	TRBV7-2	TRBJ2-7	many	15	TGTGCCAGCAGCTTCTTGAAGAGACAGTCCTACGAGCAGTACTTC	CASSFLKRQSYEQYF
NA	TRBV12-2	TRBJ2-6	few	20	TGTGCAAGTCGCTTAGGGAAGGTAAAAACAAGGAGTTCTGGGGCCAACGTCCTGACTTTC	CASRLGKVKTRSSGANVLTF
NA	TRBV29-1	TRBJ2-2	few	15	TGCAGCGTTTCGGATTGGGACACAAACACCGGGGAGCTGTTTTTT	CSVSDWDTNTGELFF
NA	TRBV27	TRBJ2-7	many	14	TGTGCCAGCCTCGGACCCGAAGGTTCCTACGAGCAGTACTTC	CASLGPEGSYEQYF
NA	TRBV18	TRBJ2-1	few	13	TGTGCCAGCTCACCACTTCCAAGAAAGGAGCAGTTCTTC	CASSPLPRKEQFF
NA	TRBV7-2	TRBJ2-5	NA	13	TGTGCCAGCAGCTTAGGAGGGTTTGAGACCCAGTACTTC	CASSLGGFETQYF
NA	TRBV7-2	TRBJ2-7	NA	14	TGTGCCAGCAGCTTCTTTAGCGGACCTTACGAGCAGTACTTC	CASSFFSGPYEQYF
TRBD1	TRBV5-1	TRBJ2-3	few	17	TGCGCCAGCAGCTACACCTGGACAGGCCTAATTGGAGATACGCAGTATTTT	CASSYTWTGLIGDTQYF
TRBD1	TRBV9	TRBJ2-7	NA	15	TGTGCCAGCAGCGCTACAGGGGAGCTCTCCTACGAGCAGTACTTC	CASSATGELSYEQYF
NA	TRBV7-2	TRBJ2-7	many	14	TGTGCCAGCAGCCACGGGACTGGCAACTACGAGCAGTACTTC	CASSHGTGNYEQYF
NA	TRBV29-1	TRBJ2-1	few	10	TGCAGCGCCGAGCACAATGAGCAGTTCTTC	CSAEHNEQFF
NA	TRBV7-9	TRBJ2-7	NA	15	TGTGCCAGCAGCCTCTCCGGGTCCACCATCTACGAGCAGTACTTC	CASSLSGSTIYEQYF
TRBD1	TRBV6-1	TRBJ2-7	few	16	TGTGCCAGCAGAACTATAAACCGGGACAGGGACTACGAGCAGTACTTC	CASRTINRDRDYEQYF
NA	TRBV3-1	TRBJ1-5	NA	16	TGTGCCAGCAGCTTAGGAGGGACGGGGGGCAATCAGCCCCAGCATTTT	CASSLGGTGGNQPQHF
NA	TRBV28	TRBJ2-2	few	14	TGTGCCAGCAGTTCTGACAGGGAGGCCGGGGAGCTGTTTTTT	CASSSDREAGELFF
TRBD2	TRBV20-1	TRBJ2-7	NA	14	TGCAGTGCTAGGGGAATAGCGGGAGGCGGCGAGCAGTACTTC	CSARGIAGGGEQYF
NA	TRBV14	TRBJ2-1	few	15	TGTGCCAGCAGCCCGACTGTGAGGGGTAACAATGAGCAGTTCTTC	CASSPTVRGNNEQFF
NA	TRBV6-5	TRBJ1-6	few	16	TGTGCCAGCAGTTCCTTGGGGGGTAGGGGAGGGTCACCCCTCCACTTT	CASSSLGGRGGSPLHF
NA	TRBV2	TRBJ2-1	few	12	TGTGCCAGCGTGGGCGGGCACAATGAGCAGTTCTTC	CASVGGHNEQFF
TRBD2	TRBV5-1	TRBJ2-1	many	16	TGCGCCAGCAGCATCACCGGGACTACCCTCCTTGGTGAGCAGTTCTTC	CASSITGTTLLGEQFF
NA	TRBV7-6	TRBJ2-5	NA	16	TGTGCCAGCAGCTTAGGGGTTCAGGGGATTGGGGAGACCCAGTACTTC	CASSLGVQGIGETQYF
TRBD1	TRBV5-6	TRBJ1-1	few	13	TGTGCCAGCAGCTCTACAGGGGTAGGTGAAGCTTTCTTT	CASSSTGVGEAFF
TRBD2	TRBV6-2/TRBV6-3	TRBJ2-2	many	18	TGTGCCAGCAGCTTCTACACCGGGACTAGCGGTAATGTCGGGGAGCTGTTTTTT	CASSFYTGTSGNVGELFF